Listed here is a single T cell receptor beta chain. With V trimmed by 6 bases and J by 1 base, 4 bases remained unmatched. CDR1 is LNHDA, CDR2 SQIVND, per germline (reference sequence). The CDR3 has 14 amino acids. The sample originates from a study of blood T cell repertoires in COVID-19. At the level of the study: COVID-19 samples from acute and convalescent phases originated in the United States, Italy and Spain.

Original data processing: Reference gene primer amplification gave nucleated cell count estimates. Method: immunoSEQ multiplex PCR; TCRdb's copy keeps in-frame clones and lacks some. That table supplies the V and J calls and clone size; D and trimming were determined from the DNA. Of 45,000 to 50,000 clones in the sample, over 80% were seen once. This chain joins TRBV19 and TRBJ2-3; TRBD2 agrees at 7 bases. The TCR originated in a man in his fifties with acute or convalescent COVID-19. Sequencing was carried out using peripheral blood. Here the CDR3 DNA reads TGTGCCAGTAGGGAGCTAGCGGGCACAGATACGCAGTATTTT. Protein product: CASRELAGTDTQYF.